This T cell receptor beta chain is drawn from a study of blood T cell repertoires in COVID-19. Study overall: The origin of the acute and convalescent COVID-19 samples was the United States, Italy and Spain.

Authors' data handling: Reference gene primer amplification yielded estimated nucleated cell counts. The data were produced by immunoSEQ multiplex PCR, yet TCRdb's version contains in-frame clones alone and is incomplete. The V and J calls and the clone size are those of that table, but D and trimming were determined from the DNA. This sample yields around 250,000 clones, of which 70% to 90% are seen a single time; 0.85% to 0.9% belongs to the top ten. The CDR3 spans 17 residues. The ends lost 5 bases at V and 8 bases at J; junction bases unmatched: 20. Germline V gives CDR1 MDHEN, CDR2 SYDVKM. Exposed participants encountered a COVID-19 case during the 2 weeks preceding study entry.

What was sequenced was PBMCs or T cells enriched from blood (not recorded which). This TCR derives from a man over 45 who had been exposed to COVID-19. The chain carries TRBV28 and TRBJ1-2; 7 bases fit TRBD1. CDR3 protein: CASSLTGTADLREGYTF. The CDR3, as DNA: TGTGCCAGCAGTCTCACCGGGACAGCAGACCTCCGGGAAGGCTACACCTTC.